This TCR beta chain was sequenced during a study of cytotoxic CD8 clonotypes in ibrutinib-treated CLL. Study outcomes and limitations: On treatment, the uncommon public clonotypes contracted or remained stable. The study found baseline clonality above age-matched healthy donors, tracking circulating CD8+ T-cell counts.

Germline values: CDR1 WSHSY, CDR2 SAAADI. V was clipped by 0 bases and J by 6 bases, with 9 bases between them. This CDR3 has 14 residues. Some clones are missing from TCRdb's copy, which holds only in-frame ones; the method was immunoSEQ multiplex PCR. In the table there are 250,000 to 350,000 clones, 60% to 80% of which are singletons. In its sample, this clone was seen a few times. What it recognizes is unknown. The J gene is TRBJ1-5, the V gene TRBV10-2; D possibly corresponds to TRBD1 (5 bases). The receptor was isolated from a human donor with chronic lymphocytic leukemia. This sample comprised PBMCs, obtained at disease progression, from a patient treated with ibrutinib. CDR3 residues: CASSESKGLQPQHF. The CDR3 DNA follows: TGCGCCAGCAGTGAGTCGAAGGGGCTTCAGCCCCAGCATTTT.